The source of this T cell receptor beta chain is a study of T cell responses to AZD1222 COVID-19 vaccine. The CDR3 covers 16 residues. V lost 0 bases to trimming and J lost 7 bases, with 18 bases between them. In germline, CDR1 is MNHEY, CDR2 SVGAGI. Whole-study results and caveats: Baseline serostatus was positive in only a handful of AZD1222 recipients. Rises in breadth and depth of Spike-specific TCRs came after two AZD1222 doses.

A note on this clone: Its antigen is not identified.

Profiled with immunoSEQ multiplex PCR; TCRdb holds only in-frame clones, not every one. The sample contains 200,000 or so clones, approximately 90% of which appear only once. This receptor was obtained from an adult in good health. Sequences were derived from peripheral blood, sampled on day 0 of AZD1222 vaccination. J is TRBJ1-2 and V is TRBV6-5; no reliable D call. CDR3 residues: CASSYSIPSIMGGYTF. CDR3 in DNA: TGTGCCAGCAGTTACTCGATTCCCTCTATAATGGGTGGCTACACCTTC.